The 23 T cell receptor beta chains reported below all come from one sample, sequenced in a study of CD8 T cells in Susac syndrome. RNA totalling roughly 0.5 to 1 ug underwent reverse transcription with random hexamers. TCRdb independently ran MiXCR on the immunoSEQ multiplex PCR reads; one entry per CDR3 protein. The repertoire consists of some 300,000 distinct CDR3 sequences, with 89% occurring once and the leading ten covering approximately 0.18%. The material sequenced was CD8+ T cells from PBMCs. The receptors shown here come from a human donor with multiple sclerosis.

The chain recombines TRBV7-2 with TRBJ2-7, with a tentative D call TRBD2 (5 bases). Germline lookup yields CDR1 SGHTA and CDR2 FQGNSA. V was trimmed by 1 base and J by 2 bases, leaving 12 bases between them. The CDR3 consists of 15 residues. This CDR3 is CASSLGSSGTYEQYF. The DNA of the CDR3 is TGTGCCAGCAGCTTAGGATCCAGCGGAACCTACGAGCAGTACTTC.

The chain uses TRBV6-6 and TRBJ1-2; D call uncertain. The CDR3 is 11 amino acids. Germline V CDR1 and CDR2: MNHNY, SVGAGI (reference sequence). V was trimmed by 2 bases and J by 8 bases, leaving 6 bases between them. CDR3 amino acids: CASSYGQGYTF. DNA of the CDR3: TGTGCCAGCAGTTACGGCCAGGGCTACACCTTC.

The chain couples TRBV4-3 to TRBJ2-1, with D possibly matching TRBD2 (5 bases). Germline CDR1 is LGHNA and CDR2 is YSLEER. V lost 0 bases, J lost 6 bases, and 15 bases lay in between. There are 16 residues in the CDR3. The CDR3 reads CASSQDLWTEVNEQFF. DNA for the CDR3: TGCGCCAGCAGCCAAGATCTCTGGACGGAGGTCAATGAGCAGTTCTTC.

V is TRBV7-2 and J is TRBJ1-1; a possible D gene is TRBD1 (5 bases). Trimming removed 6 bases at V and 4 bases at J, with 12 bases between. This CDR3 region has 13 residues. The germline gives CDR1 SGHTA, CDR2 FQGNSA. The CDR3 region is CASSWDSFTEAFF. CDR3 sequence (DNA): TGTGCCAGCAGTTGGGACTCCTTCACTGAAGCTTTCTTT.

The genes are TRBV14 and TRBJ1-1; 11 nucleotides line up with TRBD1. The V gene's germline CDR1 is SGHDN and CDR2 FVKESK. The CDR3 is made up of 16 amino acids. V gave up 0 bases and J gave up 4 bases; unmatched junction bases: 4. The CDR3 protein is CASSQETGTGGTEAFF. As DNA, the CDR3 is TGTGCCAGCAGCCAAGAAACCGGGACAGGGGGCACTGAAGCTTTCTTT.

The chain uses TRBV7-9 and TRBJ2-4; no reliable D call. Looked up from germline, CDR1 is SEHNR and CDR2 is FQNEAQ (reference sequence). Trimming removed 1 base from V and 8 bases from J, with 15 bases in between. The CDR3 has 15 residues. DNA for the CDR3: TGTGCCAGCAGCTTAGGCTATAGCCTCGCGGACATTCAGTACTTC. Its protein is CASSLGYSLADIQYF.

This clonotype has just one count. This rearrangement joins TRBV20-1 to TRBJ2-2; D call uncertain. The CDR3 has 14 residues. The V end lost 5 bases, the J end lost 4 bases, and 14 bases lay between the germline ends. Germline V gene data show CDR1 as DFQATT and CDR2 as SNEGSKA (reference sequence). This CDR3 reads CSAPVGGGTGELFF. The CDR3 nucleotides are TGCAGTGCTCCAGTGGGCGGCGGCACCGGGGAGCTGTTTTTT.

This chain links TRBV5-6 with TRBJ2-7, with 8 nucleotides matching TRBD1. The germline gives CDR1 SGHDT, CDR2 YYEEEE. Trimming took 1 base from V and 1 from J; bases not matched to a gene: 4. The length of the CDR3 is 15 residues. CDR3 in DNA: TGTGCCAGCAGCTTGCTGACAGGGGTTTCCTACGAGCAGTACTTC. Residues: CASSLLTGVSYEQYF.

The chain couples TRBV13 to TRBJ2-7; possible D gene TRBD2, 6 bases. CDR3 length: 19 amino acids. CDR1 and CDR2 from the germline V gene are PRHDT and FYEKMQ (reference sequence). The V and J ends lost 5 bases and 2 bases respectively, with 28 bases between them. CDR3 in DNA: TGTGCCAGCAGCGGTAGCCTTGCGGCTAGCGAGCGCCAGACCTACGAGCAGTACTTC. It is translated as CASSGSLAASERQTYEQYF. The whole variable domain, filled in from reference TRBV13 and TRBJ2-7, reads AAGVIQSPRHLIKEKRETATLKCYPIPRHDTVYWYQQGPGQDPQFLISFYEKMQSDKGSIPDRFSAQQFSDYHSELNMSSLELGDSALYFCASSGSLAASERQTYEQYFGPGTRLTVT.

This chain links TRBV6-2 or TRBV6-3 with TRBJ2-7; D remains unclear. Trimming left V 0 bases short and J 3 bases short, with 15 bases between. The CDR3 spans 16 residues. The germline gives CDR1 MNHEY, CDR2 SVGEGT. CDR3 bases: TGTGCCAGCAGTTACTCGACGCCCGATTTGGACTACGAGCAGTACTTC. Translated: CASSYSTPDLDYEQYF.

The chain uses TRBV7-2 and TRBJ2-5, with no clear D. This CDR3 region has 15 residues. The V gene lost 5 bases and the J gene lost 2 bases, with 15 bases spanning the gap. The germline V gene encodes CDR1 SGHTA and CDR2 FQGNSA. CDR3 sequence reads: CASSLPRRAQETQYF. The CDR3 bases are TGTGCCAGCAGCCTACCTCGACGGGCGCAAGAGACCCAGTACTTC.

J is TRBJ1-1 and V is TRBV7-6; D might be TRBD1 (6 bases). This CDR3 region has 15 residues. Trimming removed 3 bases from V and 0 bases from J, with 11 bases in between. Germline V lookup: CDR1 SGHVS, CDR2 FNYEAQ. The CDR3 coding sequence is TGTGCCAGCAGCTTGGGCGGGGGGCTGAACACTGAAGCTTTCTTT. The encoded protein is CASSLGGGLNTEAFF. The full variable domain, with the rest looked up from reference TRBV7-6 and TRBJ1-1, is GAGVSQSPRYKVTKRGQDVALRCDPISGHVSLYWYRQALGQGPEFLTYFNYEAQQDKSGLPNDRFSAERPEGSISTLTIQRTEQRDSAMYRCASSLGGGLNTEAFFGQGTRLTVV.

The CDR3 DNA follows: TGTGCCAGCAGTTTCCCGCTAGCGGGAGGGCCATCAGATACGCAGTATTTT. Encoded protein: CASSFPLAGGPSDTQYF. The V call is TRBV28, the J call TRBJ2-3; 12 bases map to TRBD2. With V trimmed by 3 bases and J by 4 bases, 8 bases remained unmatched. The CDR3 has 17 amino acids. Germline V gives CDR1 MDHEN, CDR2 SYDVKM.

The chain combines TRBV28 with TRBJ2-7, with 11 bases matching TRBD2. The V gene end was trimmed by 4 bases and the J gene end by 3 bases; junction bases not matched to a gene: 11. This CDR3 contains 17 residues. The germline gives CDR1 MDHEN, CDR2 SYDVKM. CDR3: CASSSTSGIPRGYEQYF. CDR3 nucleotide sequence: TGTGCCAGCAGTTCGACTAGCGGGATCCCAAGGGGCTACGAGCAGTACTTC.

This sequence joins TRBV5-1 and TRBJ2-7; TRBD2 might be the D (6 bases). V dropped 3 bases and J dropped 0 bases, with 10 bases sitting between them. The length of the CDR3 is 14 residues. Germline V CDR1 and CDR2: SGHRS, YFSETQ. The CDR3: CASSWGVSSYEQYF. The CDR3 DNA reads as TGCGCCAGCAGCTGGGGGGTTAGCTCCTACGAGCAGTACTTC.

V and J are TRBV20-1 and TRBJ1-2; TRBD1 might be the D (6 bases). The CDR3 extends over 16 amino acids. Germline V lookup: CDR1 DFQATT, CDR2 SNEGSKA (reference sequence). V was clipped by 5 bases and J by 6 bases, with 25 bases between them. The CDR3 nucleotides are TGCAGTGCTGGCATGCCCGGACAGTACTCGCGGGATGGCTACACCTTC. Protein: CSAGMPGQYSRDGYTF.

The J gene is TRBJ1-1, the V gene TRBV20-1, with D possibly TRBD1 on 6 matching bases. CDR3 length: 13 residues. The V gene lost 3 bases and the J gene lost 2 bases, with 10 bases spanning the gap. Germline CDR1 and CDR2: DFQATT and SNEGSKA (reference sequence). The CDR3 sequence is CSARRDKNTEAFF. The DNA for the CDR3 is TGCAGTGCTAGGCGGGACAAAAACACTGAAGCTTTCTTT.

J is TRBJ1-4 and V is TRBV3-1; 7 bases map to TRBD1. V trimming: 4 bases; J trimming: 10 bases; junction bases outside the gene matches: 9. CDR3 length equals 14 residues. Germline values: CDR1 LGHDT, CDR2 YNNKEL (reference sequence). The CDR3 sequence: CASSRKGQSGKLFF. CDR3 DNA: TGTGCCAGCAGCCGTAAGGGACAGTCCGGAAAACTGTTTTTT.

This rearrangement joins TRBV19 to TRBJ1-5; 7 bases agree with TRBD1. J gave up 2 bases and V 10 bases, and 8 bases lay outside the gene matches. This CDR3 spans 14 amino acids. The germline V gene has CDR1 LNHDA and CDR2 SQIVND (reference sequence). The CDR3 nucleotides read TGTGCCACTCAGGGGGGAGGCGGCAATCAGCCCCAGCATTTT. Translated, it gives CATQGGGGNQPQHF.

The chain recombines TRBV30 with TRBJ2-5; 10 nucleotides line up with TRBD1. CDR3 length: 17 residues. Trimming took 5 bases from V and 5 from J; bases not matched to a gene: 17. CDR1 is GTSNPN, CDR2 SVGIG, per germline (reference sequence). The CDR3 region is CAWCPGTGDSLVETQYF. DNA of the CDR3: TGTGCCTGGTGCCCCGGGACAGGGGATTCTCTAGTTGAGACCCAGTACTTC.

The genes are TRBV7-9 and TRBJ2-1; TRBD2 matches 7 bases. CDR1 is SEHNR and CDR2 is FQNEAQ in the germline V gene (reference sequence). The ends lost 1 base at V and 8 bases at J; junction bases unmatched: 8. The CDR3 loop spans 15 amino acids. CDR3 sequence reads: CASSLVSGIGDEQFF. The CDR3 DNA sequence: TGTGCCAGCAGCTTAGTCAGCGGGATCGGTGATGAGCAGTTCTTC.

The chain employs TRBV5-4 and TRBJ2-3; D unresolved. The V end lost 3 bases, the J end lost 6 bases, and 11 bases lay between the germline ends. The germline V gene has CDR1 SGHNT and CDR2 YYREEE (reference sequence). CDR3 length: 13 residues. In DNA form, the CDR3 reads TGTGCCAGCAGCTCTATGTTACGTGATACGCAGTATTTT. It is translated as CASSSMLRDTQYF.

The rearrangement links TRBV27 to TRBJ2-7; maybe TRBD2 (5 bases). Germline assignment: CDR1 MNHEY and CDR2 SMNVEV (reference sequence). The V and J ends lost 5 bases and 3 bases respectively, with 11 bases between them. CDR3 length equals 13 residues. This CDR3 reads CASSLRAFYEQYF. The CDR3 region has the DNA TGTGCCAGCAGTCTGCGGGCTTTCTACGAGCAGTACTTC.